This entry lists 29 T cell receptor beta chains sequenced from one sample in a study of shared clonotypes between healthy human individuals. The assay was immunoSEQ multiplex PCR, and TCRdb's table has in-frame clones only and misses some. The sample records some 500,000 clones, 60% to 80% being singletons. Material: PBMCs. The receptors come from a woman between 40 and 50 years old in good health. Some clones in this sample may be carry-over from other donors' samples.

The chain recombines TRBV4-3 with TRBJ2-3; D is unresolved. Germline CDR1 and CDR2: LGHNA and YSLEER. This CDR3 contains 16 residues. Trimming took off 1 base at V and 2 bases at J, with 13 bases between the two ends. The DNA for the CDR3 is TGCGCCAGCAGCCAAGTGATAGGGTCGGCCACAGATACGCAGTATTTT. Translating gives CASSQVIGSATDTQYF.

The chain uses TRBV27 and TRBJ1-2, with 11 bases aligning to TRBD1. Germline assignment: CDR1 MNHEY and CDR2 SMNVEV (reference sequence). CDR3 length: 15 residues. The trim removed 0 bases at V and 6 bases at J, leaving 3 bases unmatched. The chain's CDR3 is CASSLSGQGANGYTF. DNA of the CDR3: TGTGCCAGCAGTTTATCCGGACAGGGGGCAAATGGCTACACCTTC.

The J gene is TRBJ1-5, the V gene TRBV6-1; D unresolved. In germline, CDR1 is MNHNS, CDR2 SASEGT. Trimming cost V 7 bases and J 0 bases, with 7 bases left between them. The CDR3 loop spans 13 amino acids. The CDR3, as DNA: TGTGCCAGCACAGGAGATAGCAATCAGCCCCAGCATTTT. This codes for CASTGDSNQPQHF.

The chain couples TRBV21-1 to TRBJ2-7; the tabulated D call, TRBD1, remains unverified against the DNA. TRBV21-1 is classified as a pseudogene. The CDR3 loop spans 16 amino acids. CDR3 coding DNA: TGTGCCAGCCCAGCAAACAGTGCAGGGAATCTTTACGAGCAGTACTTC. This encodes CASPANSAGNLYEQYF.

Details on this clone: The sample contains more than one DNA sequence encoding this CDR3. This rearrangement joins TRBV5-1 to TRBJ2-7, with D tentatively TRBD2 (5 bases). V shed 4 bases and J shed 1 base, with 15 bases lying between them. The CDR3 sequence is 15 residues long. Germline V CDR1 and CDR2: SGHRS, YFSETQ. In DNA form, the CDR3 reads TGCGCCAGCAGCCCCACTGGCGGGTCGTCCTACGAGCAGTACTTC. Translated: CASSPTGGSSYEQYF.

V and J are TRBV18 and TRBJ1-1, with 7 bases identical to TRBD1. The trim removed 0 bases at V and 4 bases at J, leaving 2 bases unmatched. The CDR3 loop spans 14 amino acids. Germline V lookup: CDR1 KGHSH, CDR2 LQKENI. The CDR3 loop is CASSPPTGPTEAFF. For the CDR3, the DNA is TGTGCCAGCTCACCACCGACAGGGCCCACTGAAGCTTTCTTT.

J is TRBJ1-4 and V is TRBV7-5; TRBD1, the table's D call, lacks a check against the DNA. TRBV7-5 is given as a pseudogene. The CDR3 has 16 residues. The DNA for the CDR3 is TGTGTCGGCAGGGGTTTAATGGGGTCAACTAATGAAAAACTGTTTTTT. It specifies CVGRGLMGSTNEKLFF.

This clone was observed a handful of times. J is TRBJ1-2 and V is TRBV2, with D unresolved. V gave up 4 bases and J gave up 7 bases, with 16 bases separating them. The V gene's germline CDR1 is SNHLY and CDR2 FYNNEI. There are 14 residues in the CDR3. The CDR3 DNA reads TGTGCCAGCAGTGTTGTGTCCCGGATATCTGGCTACACCTTC. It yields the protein CASSVVSRISGYTF.

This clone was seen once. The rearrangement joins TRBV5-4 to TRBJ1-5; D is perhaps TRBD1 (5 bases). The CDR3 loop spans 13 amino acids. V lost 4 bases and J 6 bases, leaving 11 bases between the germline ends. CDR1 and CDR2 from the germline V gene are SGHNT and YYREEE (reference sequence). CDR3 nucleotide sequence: TGTGCCAGCAGCGGAGACGGGGGTCAGCCCCAGCATTTT. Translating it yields CASSGDGGQPQHF.

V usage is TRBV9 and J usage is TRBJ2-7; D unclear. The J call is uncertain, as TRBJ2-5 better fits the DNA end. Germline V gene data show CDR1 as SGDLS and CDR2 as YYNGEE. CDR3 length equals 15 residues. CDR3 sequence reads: CASSVGSMPQETQYF. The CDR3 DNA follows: TGTGCCAGCAGCGTAGGGTCCATGCCCCAAGAGACCCAGTACTTC.

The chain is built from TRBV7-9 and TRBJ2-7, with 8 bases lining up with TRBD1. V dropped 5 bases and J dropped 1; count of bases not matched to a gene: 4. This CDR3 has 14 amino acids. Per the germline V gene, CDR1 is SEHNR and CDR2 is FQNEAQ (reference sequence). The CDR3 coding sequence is TGTGCCAGCAGCCCCCAGGGGGCATCCTACGAGCAGTACTTC. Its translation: CASSPQGASYEQYF.

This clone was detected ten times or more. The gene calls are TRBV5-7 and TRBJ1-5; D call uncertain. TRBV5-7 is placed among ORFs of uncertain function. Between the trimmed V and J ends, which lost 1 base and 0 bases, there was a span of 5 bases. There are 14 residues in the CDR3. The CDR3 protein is CASSLRASNQPQHF. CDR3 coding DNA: TGTGCCAGCAGCTTGAGGGCTAGCAATCAGCCCCAGCATTTT.

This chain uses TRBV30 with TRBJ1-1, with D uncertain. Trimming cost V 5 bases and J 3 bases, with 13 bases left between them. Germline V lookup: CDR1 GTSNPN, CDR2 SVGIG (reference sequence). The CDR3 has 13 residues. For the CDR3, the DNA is TGTGCCTGGGACCCCTCGGTCGACACTGAAGCTTTCTTT. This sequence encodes CAWDPSVDTEAFF.

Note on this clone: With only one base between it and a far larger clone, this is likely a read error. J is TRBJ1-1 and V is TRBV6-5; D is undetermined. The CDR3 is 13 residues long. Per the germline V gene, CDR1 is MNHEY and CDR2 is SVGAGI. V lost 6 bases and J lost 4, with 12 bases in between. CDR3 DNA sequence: TGTGCCAGCAGCACCGGCTTGAGCACTGAAGCTTTCTTT. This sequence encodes CASSTGLSTEAFF.

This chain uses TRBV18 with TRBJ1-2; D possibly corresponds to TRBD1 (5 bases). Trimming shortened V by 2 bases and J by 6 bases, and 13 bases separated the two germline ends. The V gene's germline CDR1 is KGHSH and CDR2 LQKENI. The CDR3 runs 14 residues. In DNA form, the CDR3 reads TGTGCCAGCTCACCAGGAGTCGAGGGGAATGGCTACACCTTC. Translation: CASSPGVEGNGYTF.

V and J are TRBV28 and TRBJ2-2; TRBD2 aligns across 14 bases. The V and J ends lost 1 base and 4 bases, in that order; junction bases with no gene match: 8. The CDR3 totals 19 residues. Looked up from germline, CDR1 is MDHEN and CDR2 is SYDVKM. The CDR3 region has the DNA TGTGCCAGCAGTTTATTGGGACTAGCGGGAGTTTTGGGCACCGGGGAGCTGTTTTTT. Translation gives CASSLLGLAGVLGTGELFF.

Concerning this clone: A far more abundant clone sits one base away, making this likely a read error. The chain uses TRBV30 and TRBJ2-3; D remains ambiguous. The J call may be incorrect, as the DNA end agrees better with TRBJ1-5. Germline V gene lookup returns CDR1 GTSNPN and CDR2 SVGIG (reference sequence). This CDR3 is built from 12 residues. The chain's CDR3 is CAWTGSTDTQHF. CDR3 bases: TGTGCCTGGACTGGCAGCACAGATACGCAGCATTTT.

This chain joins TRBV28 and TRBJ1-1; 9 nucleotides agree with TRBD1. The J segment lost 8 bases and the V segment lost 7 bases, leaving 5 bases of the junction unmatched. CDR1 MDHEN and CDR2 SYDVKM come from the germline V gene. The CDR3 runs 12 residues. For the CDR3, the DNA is TGTGCCAGCACCACAGGGGGCCGGGAAGCTTTCTTT. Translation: CASTTGGREAFF.

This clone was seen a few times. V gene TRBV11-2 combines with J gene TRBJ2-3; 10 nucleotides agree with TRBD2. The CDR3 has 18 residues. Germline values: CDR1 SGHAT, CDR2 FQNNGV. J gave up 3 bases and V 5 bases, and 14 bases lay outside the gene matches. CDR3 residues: CASSRRLLAGARTDTQYF. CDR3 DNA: TGTGCCAGCAGCCGGAGGTTGCTAGCGGGAGCCAGAACAGATACGCAGTATTTT.

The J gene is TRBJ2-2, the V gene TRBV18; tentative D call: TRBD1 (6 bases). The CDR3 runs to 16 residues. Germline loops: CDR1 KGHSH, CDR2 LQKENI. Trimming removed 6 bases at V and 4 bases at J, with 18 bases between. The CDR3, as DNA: TGTGCCAGCTCTCTCGACAGGCCTCGTGGCACCGGGGAGCTGTTTTTT. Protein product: CASSLDRPRGTGELFF.

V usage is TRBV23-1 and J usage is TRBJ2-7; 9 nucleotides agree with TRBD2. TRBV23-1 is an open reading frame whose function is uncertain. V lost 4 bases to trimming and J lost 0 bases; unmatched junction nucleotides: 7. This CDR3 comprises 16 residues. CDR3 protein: CASSLGAGGFSYEQYF. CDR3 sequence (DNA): TGCGCCAGCAGTCTCGGGGCGGGAGGGTTCTCCTACGAGCAGTACTTC.

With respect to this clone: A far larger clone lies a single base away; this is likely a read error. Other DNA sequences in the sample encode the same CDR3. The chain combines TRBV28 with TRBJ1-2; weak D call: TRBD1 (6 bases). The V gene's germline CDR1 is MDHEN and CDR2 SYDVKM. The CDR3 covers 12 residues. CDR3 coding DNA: TGTGCAAGTCAGGGGTCTAACTATGGCTACACCTTC. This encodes CASQGSNYGYTF.

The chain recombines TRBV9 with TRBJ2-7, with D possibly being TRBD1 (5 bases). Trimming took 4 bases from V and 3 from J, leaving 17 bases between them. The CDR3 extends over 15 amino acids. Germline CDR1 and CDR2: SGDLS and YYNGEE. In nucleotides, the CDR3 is TGTGCCAGCAGCAGGACACGGAGTTCAATCTACGAGCAGTACTTC. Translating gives CASSRTRSSIYEQYF.

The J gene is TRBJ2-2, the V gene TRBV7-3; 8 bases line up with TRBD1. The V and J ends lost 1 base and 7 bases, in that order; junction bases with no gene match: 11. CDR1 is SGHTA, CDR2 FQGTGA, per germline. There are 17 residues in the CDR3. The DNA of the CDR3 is TGTGCCAGCAGCTTAAATGCAGCAGGGGGCGCAAGCGGGGAGCTGTTTTTT. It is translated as CASSLNAAGGASGELFF. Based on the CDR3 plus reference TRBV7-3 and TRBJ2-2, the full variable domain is GAGVSQTPSNKVTEKGKYVELRCDPISGHTALYWYRQSLGQGPEFLIYFQGTGAADDSGLPNDRFFAVRPEGSVSTLKIQRTERGDSAVYLCASSLNAAGGASGELFFGEGSRLTVL.

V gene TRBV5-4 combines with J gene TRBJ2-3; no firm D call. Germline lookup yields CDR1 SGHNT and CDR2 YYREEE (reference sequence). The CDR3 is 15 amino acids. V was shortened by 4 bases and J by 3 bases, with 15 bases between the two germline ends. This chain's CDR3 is CASSQESTATDTQYF. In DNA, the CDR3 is TGTGCCAGCAGCCAAGAAAGTACAGCAACAGATACGCAGTATTTT.

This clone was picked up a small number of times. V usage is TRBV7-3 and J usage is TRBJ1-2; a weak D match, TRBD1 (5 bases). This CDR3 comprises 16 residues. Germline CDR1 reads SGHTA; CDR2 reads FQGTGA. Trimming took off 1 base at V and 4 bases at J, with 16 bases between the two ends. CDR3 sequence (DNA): TGTGCCAGCAGCTTAATGGGGCCCGGGACGGCCTATGGCTACACCTTC. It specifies CASSLMGPGTAYGYTF.

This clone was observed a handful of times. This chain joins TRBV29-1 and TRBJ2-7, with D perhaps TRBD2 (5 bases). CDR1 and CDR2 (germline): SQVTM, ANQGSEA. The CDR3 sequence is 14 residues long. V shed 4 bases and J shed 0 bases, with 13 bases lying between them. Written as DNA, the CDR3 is TGCAGCGTTGCGGCGACGGGGAGCTCCTACGAGCAGTACTTC. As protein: CSVAATGSSYEQYF.

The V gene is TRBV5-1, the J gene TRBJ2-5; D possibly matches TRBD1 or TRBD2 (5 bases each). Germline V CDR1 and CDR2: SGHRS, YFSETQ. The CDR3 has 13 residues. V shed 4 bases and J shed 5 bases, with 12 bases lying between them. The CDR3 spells CASSRGRRETQYF. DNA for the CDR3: TGCGCCAGCAGCCGGGGACGGCGGGAGACCCAGTACTTC. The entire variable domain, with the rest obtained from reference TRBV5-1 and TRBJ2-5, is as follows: KAGVTQTPRYLIKTRGQQVTLSCSPISGHRSVSWYQQTPGQGLQFLFEYFSETQRNKGNFPGRFSGRQFSNSRSEMNVSTLELGDSALYLCASSRGRRETQYFGPGTRLLVL.

The CDR3 reads CASSVAAGTGSSPLHF. Here the CDR3 DNA reads TGTGCCAGCAGCGTAGCTGCGGGGACAGGCAGTTCACCCCTCCACTTT. The gene calls are TRBV9 and TRBJ1-6, with TRBD1 matching over 8 bases. J gave up 9 bases and V 0 bases, and 8 bases lay outside the gene matches. This CDR3 contains 16 residues. The germline CDR1 and CDR2 sequences are SGDLS and YYNGEE. Variable domain in full (rest from reference TRBV9 and TRBJ1-6): DSGVTQTPKHLITATGQRVTLRCSPRSGDLSVYWYQQSLDQGLQFLIQYYNGEERAKGNILERFSAQQFPDLHSELNLSSLELGDSALYFCASSVAAGTGSSPLHFGNGTRLTVT.